Here is one TCR beta chain with its context. This sample was taken from a study of blood T cell repertoires in COVID-19. Turning to the study itself: There were acute and convalescent COVID-19 samples, and they came from the United States, Italy and Spain.

TCRdb's table, derived via immunoSEQ multiplex PCR, lists solely in-frame clones and lacks some. The data contain 70,000 to 90,000 clones, roughly 80% of them singletons. CDR1 is SGHRS, CDR2 YFSETQ, per germline. Trimming cost V 6 bases and J 2 bases, with 18 bases left between them. The CDR3 extends over 15 amino acids. The sequenced sample consisted of peripheral blood. The chain joins TRBV5-1 to TRBJ2-7, with D possibly being TRBD2 (6 bases). The sequence was obtained from a human donor in a cohort sampled during active COVID-19. The CDR3 here is CASTPGAGETYEQYF. The CDR3 bases are TGCGCCAGCACCCCGGGAGCGGGCGAAACCTACGAGCAGTACTTC. The complete variable domain, with remaining parts taken from reference TRBV5-1 and TRBJ2-7, reads KAGVTQTPRYLIKTRGQQVTLSCSPISGHRSVSWYQQTPGQGLQFLFEYFSETQRNKGNFPGRFSGRQFSNSRSEMNVSTLELGDSALYLCASTPGAGETYEQYFGPGTRLTVT.